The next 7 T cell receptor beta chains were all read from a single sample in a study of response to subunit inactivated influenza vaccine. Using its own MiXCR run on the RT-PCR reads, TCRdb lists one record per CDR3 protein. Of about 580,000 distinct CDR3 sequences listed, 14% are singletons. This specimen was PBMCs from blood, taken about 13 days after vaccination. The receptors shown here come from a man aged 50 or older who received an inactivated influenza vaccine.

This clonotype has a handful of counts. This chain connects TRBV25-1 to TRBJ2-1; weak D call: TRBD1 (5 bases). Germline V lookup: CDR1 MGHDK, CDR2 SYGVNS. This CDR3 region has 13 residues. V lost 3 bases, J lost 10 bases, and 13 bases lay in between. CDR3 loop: CASSDPPPGEQFF. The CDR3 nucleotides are TGTGCCAGCAGTGATCCCCCACCAGGGGAGCAGTTCTTC.

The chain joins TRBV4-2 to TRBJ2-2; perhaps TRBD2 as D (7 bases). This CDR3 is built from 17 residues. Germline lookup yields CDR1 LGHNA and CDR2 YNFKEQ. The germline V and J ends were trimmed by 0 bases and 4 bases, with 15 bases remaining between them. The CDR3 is CASSQDQAGALTGELFF. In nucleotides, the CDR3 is TGTGCCAGCAGCCAAGATCAGGCGGGGGCCCTCACCGGGGAGCTGTTTTTT.

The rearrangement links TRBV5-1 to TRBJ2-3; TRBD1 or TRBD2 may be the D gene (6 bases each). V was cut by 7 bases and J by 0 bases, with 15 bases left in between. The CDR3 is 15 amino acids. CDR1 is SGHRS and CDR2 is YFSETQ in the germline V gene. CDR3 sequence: CASRRGGTSTDTQYF. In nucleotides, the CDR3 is TGCGCCAGCCGAAGAGGGGGGACTAGCACAGATACGCAGTATTTT.

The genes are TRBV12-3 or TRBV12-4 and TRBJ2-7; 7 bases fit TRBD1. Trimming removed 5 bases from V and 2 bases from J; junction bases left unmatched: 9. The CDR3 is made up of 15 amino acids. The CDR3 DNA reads TGTGCCAGCAGTCCCCGGACAGGCGTTACCTACGAGCAGTACTTC. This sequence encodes CASSPRTGVTYEQYF.

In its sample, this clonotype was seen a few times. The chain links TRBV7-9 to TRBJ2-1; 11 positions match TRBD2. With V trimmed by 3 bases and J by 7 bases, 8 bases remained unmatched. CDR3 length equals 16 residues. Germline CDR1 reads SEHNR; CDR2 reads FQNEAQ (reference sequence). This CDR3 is CASSFTTSGSNNEQFF. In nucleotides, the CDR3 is TGTGCCAGCAGCTTCACTACTAGCGGGAGTAATAATGAGCAGTTCTTC.

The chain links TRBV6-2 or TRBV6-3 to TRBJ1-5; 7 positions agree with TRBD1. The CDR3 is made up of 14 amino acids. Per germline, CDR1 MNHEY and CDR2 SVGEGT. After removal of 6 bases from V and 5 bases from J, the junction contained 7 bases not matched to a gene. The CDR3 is CASREGARDQPQHF. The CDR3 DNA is TGTGCCAGCAGGGAGGGGGCGCGGGATCAGCCCCAGCATTTT.

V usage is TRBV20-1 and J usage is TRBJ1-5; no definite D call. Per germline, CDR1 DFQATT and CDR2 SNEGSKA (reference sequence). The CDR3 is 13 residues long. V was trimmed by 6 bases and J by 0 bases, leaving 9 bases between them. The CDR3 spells CSAKSISNQPQHF. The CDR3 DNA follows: TGCAGTGCAAAGAGTATTAGCAATCAGCCCCAGCATTTT.